This note documents a single TCR beta chain sequence. The sample originates from a study of control samples from healthy donors and cancer patients. Data came from immunoSEQ multiplex PCR; TCRdb stores just in-frame clones and leaves some out. The sample shows fewer than 200,000 clones, 93% of them seen only once. CDR3 length: 15 amino acids. The V end lost 3 bases, the J end lost 0 bases, and 11 bases lay between the germline ends. Per germline, CDR1 LNHDA and CDR2 SQIVND (reference sequence). This receptor was taken from a woman aged 55-69 years in good health. The V and J genes are TRBV19 and TRBJ1-2; a possible D gene is TRBD1 (6 bases). Sequenced: blood. The CDR3 spells CASSIDRTPNYGYTF. CDR3 DNA: TGTGCCAGTAGTATCGACAGGACTCCTAACTATGGCTACACCTTC.